One sample yielded the 11 T cell receptor beta chains listed below, sequenced in a study of blood T cell repertoires in COVID-19. Profiling relied on immunoSEQ multiplex PCR, and the TCRdb table lists in-frame clones only, not all of them. Of around 190,000 clones detected, 70% to 85% appear once; the ten largest clones hold more than 2.5%. Sequenced input: PBMCs or T cells enriched from blood (not recorded which). The receptors originated from a woman aged 30 to 39 who had recovered from COVID-19.

The CDR3 DNA is TGTGCCAGCTCACCCGAGACAGAGTATGGCTACACCTTC. Protein product: CASSPETEYGYTF. The genes are TRBV18 and TRBJ1-2; D might be TRBD1 (5 bases). Germline lookup yields CDR1 KGHSH and CDR2 LQKENI. The length of the CDR3 is 13 residues. V gave up 3 bases and J gave up 5 bases, with 10 bases separating them.

The chain uses TRBV7-2 and TRBJ1-4; no reliable D call. CDR3 length: 15 residues. Trimming cost V 5 bases and J 0 bases, with 10 bases left between them. Germline assignment: CDR1 SGHTA and CDR2 FQGNSA. In nucleotides, the CDR3 is TGTGCCAGCAGCCCAACAGTGTCAACTAATGAAAAACTGTTTTTT. Translating it yields CASSPTVSTNEKLFF. The full variable domain, with the rest looked up from reference TRBV7-2 and TRBJ1-4, is GAGVSQSPSNKVTEKGKDVELRCDPISGHTALYWYRQSLGQGLEFLIYFQGNSAPDKSGLPSDRFSAERTGGSVSTLTIQRTQQEDSAVYLCASSPTVSTNEKLFFGSGTQLSVL.

The chain carries TRBV3-1 (or the pseudogene TRBV3-2) and TRBJ1-2; no firm D call. CDR1 is LGHDT and CDR2 is YNNKEL in the germline V gene (reference sequence). The CDR3 has 13 amino acids. Trimming removed 4 bases at V and 2 bases at J, with 8 bases between. CDR3 protein: CASSLGRNYGYTF. Here the CDR3 DNA reads TGTGCCAGCAGCCTGGGCAGAAACTATGGCTACACCTTC.

The sample holds many counts of this clone. The gene calls are TRBV19 and TRBJ1-5; D gene uncertain. The CDR3 covers 14 residues. Germline assignment: CDR1 LNHDA and CDR2 SQIVND (reference sequence). V lost 8 bases and J 4 bases, leaving 15 bases between the germline ends. CDR3 in DNA: TGTGCCAGTGGGAGGAACGCCGCGAATCAGCCCCAGCATTTT. This codes for CASGRNAANQPQHF.

The chain recombines TRBV28 with TRBJ2-7, with D tentatively TRBD2 (6 bases). The CDR3 contains 14 residues. Between the trimmed V and J ends, which lost 3 bases and 3 bases, there was a span of 12 bases. The V gene's germline CDR1 is MDHEN and CDR2 SYDVKM. The DNA for the CDR3 is TGTGCCAGCAGTTTCGGAGGGGCCAACTACGAGCAGTACTTC. Residues: CASSFGGANYEQYF. Full variable domain (remainder filled in from reference TRBV28 and TRBJ2-7): DVKVTQSSRYLVKRTGEKVFLECVQDMDHENMFWYRQDPGLGLRLIYFSYDVKMKEKGDIPEGYSVSREKKERFSLILESASTNQTSMYLCASSFGGANYEQYFGPGTRLTVT.

This clone has just a few counts. This rearrangement joins TRBV5-6 to TRBJ2-3; 7 bases map to TRBD2. This CDR3 contains 16 residues. From germline, CDR1 is SGHDT and CDR2 YYEEEE. V trimming: 1 base; J trimming: 3 bases; junction bases outside the gene matches: 8. CDR3 DNA sequence: TGTGCCAGCAGCTTGTTGTTTGCGGGGGTTACAGATACGCAGTATTTT. Protein product: CASSLLFAGVTDTQYF.

The chain uses TRBV5-1 and TRBJ2-7; TRBD1 matches 10 bases. The V gene end was trimmed by 5 bases and the J gene end by 5 bases; junction bases not matched to a gene: 4. The CDR3 runs 13 residues. The germline V gene encodes CDR1 SGHRS and CDR2 YFSETQ. The DNA of the CDR3 is TGCGCCAGCAGGCCCGGGACAGGGGACGAGCAGTACTTC. It specifies CASRPGTGDEQYF.

The chain carries TRBV7-2 and TRBJ2-1; 8 nucleotides align to TRBD2. V lost 3 bases and J lost 4; bases outside the gene matches: 11. Germline CDR1 and CDR2: SGHTA and FQGNSA. The CDR3 sequence is 17 residues long. For the CDR3, the DNA is TGTGCCAGCAGCTTTTCACCGGGACTAGGTGGATACAATGAGCAGTTCTTC. This codes for CASSFSPGLGGYNEQFF.

The gene calls are TRBV9 and TRBJ2-7; TRBD2 aligns across 10 bases. The J segment lost 1 base and the V segment lost 2 bases, leaving 12 bases of the junction unmatched. Per germline, CDR1 SGDLS and CDR2 YYNGEE. The CDR3 runs to 18 residues. For the CDR3, the DNA is TGTGCCAGCAGCGTGTCCCCCGGGACTAGCGCCTTTTCCTACGAGCAGTACTTC. Encoded protein: CASSVSPGTSAFSYEQYF. The full variable domain, completed using reference TRBV9 and TRBJ2-7, is DSGVTQTPKHLITATGQRVTLRCSPRSGDLSVYWYQQSLDQGLQFLIQYYNGEERAKGNILERFSAQQFPDLHSELNLSSLELGDSALYFCASSVSPGTSAFSYEQYFGPGTRLTVT.

The chain combines TRBV7-2 with TRBJ2-3, with TRBD2 identical over 10 bases. The CDR3 has 17 residues. V dropped 1 base and J dropped 11; count of bases not matched to a gene: 15. Germline assignment: CDR1 SGHTA and CDR2 FQGNSA. CDR3: CASSLGSSLAGVRLQYF. In DNA form, the CDR3 reads TGTGCCAGCAGCTTAGGGAGCTCCCTAGCGGGGGTGAGGTTGCAGTATTTT.

Worth noting for this clone: Other DNA sequences in this specimen translate into the identical CDR3. The rearrangement links TRBV5-1 to TRBJ1-3, with 8 bases lining up with TRBD1. The CDR3 contains 16 residues. The junction had 3 bases not matched to a gene; V was cut back by 0 bases and J by 1 base. Germline V gene sequence: CDR1 SGHRS, CDR2 YFSETQ. The CDR3 here is CASSLGGTGSGNTIYF. The CDR3, as DNA: TGCGCCAGCAGCTTGGGGGGGACAGGATCTGGAAACACCATATATTTT.